Judged by frequency, the clone carrying this T cell receptor (beta chain) is medium-sized. No antigen is known for it. This sample stems from a study of CXCR3-negative and CXCR3-positive naive CD8 T cells. Across the study: The libraries together contributed about 130 million TRB reads, each supplying about 1.5 +/- 0.3 million.

There are 15 residues in the CDR3. CDR1 and CDR2 from the germline V gene are SGHVS and FQNEAQ. General study findings and limits: Naive cells with CXCR3 showed TRB CDR3s that were more hydrophobic than those in CXCR3-negative naive cells. Naive subsets expressed similar surface CD5; TRB CDR3 features served to infer TCR strength. PBMCs showed partially decreased CXCR3 expression after cryopreservation, and most assays used fresh PBMCs.

The TRB libraries of cDNA were built by UMI-labeled 5' RACE. TCRdb reprocessed the 5' RACE reads and stores each CDR3 protein as one record, lacking DNA. The specimen's table records several thousand distinct CDR3 sequences. The chain recombines TRBV7-8 with TRBJ2-1; TCRdb gives TRBD2 as the D gene, but with no DNA this cannot be confirmed. The TCR originated in a human donor in good health. Some clones in this sample may be carry-over from other donors' samples. The sample consisted of naive CXCR3- CD8+ T cells from blood. As to subset: CD45RO-CCR7+CD27+CD95- naive CD8+ T cells lacking CXCR3 (TNR3-). CDR3 sequence reads: CASSPGLAGYNEQFF.